The next 5 T cell receptor beta chains were all read from a single sample in a study of T-cell reconstitution after alpha-beta-depleted transplantation in children. Library preparation (for TCRbeta) was performed with unique molecular identifiers. TCRdb redid the calling of the PCR reads with MiXCR, one entry per CDR3 protein. The sample consists of hundreds of thousands of distinct CDR3 sequences, approximately 10% of them appearing once. The specimen comprised PBMCs, sampled before TCRalphabeta/CD19-depleted stem cell transplant. The receptors come from a child in the first two years of life with acute myeloid leukemia, due to receive a stem cell transplant.

This clonotype was observed many times. The chain carries TRBV10-3 and TRBJ2-7; the D gene could be TRBD1 or TRBD2 (5 bases each). This CDR3 has 15 amino acids. V lost 4 bases and J 1 base, leaving 14 bases between the germline ends. In germline, CDR1 is ENHRY, CDR2 SYGVKD. The chain's CDR3 is CAISGPGLFSYEQYF. The CDR3 DNA reads as TGTGCCATCAGTGGACCGGGGCTTTTTTCCTACGAGCAGTACTTC.

In this sample, this clonotype turned up many times. The CDR3 nucleotides read TGTGCCAGCAGCCCGCCTTTTGCACCCGGGGAGCTGTTTTTT. Protein sequence: CASSPPFAPGELFF. This rearrangement joins TRBV3-1 to TRBJ2-2; D not resolved. V gave up 4 bases and J gave up 6 bases, with 12 bases separating them. Germline V gives CDR1 LGHDT, CDR2 YNNKEL (reference sequence). There are 14 residues in the CDR3.

The chain has TRBV19 and TRBJ2-1; weak D call: TRBD2 (6 bases). V was shortened by 5 bases and J by 3 bases, with 14 bases between the two germline ends. CDR1 is LNHDA and CDR2 is SQIVND in the germline V gene (reference sequence). This CDR3 comprises 15 residues. The CDR3 protein is CASSPRDSDYNEQFF. The DNA for the CDR3 is TGTGCCAGTAGTCCCCGGGACTCAGACTACAATGAGCAGTTCTTC.

This clonotype showed up many times. The gene calls are TRBV20-1 and TRBJ2-2; 7 bases are shared with TRBD2. The CDR3 extends over 16 amino acids. Germline-derived CDR1 and CDR2 are DFQATT and SNEGSKA (reference sequence). V trimming: 4 bases; J trimming: 6 bases; junction bases outside the gene matches: 14. CDR3 loop: CSAKFHGTTSPGELFF. The DNA for the CDR3 is TGCAGTGCTAAATTCCACGGGACTACGAGCCCCGGGGAGCTGTTTTTT.

This sequence joins TRBV5-5 and TRBJ2-2; D remains unclear. CDR3 length: 14 residues. Trimming removed 2 bases at V and 6 bases at J, with 11 bases between. In germline, CDR1 is SGHKS, CDR2 YYEKEE (reference sequence). CDR3 sequence (DNA): TGTGCCAGCAGCTTTTATATTGGGGCCGGGGAGCTGTTTTTT. Protein: CASSFYIGAGELFF. Looking up the rest from reference TRBV5-5 and TRBJ2-2 gives the full variable domain: DAGVTQSPTHLIKTRGQQVTLRCSPISGHKSVSWYQQVLGQGPQFIFQYYEKEERGRGNFPDRFSARQFPNYSSELNVNALLLGDSALYLCASSFYIGAGELFFGEGSRLTVL.